The clone carrying this T cell receptor beta chain was detected ten times or more. Per the original data handling: Cell counts per sample came from amplifying reference gene primers. Repertoires were generated with immunoSEQ multiplex PCR, while TCRdb's copy carries only in-frame clones and drops some. V and J calls and clone size are those listed in that table; D and trimming were worked out from the DNA. The table lists 200,000 to 250,000 clones, roughly 84% of them singletons. The data were obtained in a study of blood T cell repertoires in COVID-19. The wider study: The origin of the acute and convalescent COVID-19 samples was the United States, Italy and Spain. Nucleic acid was either cDNA or gDNA, and it came from T cells, B-cell-depleted T cells, or PBMCs.

Germline values: CDR1 SGHAT, CDR2 FQNNGV. V shed 1 base and J shed 0 bases, with 12 bases lying between them. The CDR3 runs 16 residues. The chain joins TRBV11-2 to TRBJ1-2; unclear D gene. This clonotype originated in a woman older than 75 with active or convalescent COVID-19. The sequenced sample was peripheral blood. The CDR3 loop reads CASSLGGGSSNYGYTF. CDR3 sequence (DNA): TGTGCCAGCAGCTTAGGAGGTGGCAGCTCTAACTATGGCTACACCTTC.